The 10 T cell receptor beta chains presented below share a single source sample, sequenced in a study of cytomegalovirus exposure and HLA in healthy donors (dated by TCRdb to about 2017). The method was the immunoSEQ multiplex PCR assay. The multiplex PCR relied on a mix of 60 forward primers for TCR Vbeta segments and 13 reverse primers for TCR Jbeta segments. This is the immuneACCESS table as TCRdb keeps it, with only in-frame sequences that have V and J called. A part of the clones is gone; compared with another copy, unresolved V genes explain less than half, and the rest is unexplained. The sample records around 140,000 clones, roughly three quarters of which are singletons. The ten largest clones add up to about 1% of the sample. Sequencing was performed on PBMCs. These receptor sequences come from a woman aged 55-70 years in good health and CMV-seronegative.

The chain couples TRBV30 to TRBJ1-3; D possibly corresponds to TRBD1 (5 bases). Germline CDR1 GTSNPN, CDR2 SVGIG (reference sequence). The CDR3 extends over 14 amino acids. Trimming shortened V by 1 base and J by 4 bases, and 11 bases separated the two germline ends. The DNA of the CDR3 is TGTGCCTGGAGTGAGGGACTGGGGGGAAACACCATATATTTT. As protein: CAWSEGLGGNTIYF.

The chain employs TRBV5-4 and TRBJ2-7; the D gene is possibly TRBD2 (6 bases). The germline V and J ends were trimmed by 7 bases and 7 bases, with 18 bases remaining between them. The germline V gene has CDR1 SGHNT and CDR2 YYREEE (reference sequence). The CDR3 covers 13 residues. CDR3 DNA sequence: TGTGCCAGCGGGAAGGGCCCCCGGGAGGAGCAGTACTTC. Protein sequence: CASGKGPREEQYF.

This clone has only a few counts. The CDR3 loop reads CASSRRSSGSTDTQYF. The DNA for the CDR3 is TGTGCCAGCAGCAGAAGATCTAGCGGTAGCACAGATACGCAGTATTTT. The V call is TRBV9, the J call TRBJ2-3; the match to TRBD2 covers 7 bases. The germline V gene has CDR1 SGDLS and CDR2 YYNGEE. V gave up 4 bases and J gave up 0 bases; unmatched junction bases: 8. There are 16 residues in the CDR3. The full variable domain, its missing parts supplied by reference TRBV9 and TRBJ2-3, is DSGVTQTPKHLITATGQRVTLRCSPRSGDLSVYWYQQSLDQGLQFLIQYYNGEERAKGNILERFSAQQFPDLHSELNLSSLELGDSALYFCASSRRSSGSTDTQYFGPGTRLTVL.

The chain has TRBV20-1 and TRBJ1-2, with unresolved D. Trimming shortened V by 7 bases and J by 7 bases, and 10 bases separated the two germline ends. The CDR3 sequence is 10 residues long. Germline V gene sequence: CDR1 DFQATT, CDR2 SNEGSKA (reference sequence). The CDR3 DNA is TGCAGTGTAAGCTCCCCTGGCTACACCTTC. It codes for CSVSSPGYTF.

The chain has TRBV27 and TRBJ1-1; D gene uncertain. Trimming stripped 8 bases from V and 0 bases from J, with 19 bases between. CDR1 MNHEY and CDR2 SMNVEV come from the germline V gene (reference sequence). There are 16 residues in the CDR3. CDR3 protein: CASSRKARGMNTEAFF. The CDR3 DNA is TGTGCCAGCTCCCGGAAGGCACGGGGAATGAACACTGAAGCTTTCTTT.

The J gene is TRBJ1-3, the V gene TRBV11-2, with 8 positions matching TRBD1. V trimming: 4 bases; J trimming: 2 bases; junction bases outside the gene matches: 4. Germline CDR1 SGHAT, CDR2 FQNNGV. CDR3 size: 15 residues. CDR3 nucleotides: TGTGCCAGCAGCTCCCAACAGGGGGCTGGAAACACCATATATTTT. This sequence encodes CASSSQQGAGNTIYF.

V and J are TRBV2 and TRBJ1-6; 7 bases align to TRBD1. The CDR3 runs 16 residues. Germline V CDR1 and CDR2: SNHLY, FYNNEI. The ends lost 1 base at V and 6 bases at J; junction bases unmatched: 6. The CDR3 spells CASSEERQGLNSPLHF. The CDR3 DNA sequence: TGTGCCAGCAGTGAAGAGCGACAGGGTCTTAATTCACCCCTCCACTTT.

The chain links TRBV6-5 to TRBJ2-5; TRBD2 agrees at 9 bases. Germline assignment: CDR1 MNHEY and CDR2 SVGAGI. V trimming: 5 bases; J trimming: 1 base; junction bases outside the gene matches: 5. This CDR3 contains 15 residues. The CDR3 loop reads CASSRSGGSQETQYF. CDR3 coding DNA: TGTGCCAGCAGTCGTAGCGGGGGCTCCCAAGAGACCCAGTACTTC.

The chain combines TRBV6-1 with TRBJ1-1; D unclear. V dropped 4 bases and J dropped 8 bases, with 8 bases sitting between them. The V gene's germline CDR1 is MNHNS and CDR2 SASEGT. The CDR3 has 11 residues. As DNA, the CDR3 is TGTGCCAGCAGTGGCGCCGGGGAAGCTTTCTTT. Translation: CASSGAGEAFF.

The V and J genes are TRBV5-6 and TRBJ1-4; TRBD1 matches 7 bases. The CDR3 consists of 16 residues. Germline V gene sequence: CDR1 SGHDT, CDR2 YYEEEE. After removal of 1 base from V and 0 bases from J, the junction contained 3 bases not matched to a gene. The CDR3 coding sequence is TGTGCCAGCAGCTTGAAGGGGGCGGCAACTAATGAAAAACTGTTTTTT. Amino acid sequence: CASSLKGAATNEKLFF.